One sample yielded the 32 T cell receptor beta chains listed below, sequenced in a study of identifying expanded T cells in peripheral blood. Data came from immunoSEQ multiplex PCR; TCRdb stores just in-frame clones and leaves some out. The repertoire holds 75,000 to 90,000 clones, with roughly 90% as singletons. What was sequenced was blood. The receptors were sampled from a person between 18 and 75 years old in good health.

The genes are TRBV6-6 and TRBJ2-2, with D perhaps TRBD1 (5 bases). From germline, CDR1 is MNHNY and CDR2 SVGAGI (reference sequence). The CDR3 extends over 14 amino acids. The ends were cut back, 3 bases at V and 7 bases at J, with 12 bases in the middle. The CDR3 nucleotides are TGTGCCAGCAGTTATGGGGCAGGGCACGGGGAGCTGTTTTTT. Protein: CASSYGAGHGELFF.

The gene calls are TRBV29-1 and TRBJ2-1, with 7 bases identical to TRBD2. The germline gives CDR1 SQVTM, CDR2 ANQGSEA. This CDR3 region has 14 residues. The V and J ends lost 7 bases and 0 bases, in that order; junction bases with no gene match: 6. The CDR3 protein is CSGSGANSYNEQFF. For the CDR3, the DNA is TGCAGCGGAAGCGGGGCCAACTCCTACAATGAGCAGTTCTTC.

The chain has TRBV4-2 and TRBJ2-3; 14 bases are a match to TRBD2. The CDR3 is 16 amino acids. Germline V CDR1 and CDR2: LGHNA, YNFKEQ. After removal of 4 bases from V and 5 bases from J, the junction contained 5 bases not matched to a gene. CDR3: CASSPGLAGAGDTQYF. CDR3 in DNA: TGTGCCAGCAGCCCGGGACTAGCGGGAGCAGGAGATACGCAGTATTTT.

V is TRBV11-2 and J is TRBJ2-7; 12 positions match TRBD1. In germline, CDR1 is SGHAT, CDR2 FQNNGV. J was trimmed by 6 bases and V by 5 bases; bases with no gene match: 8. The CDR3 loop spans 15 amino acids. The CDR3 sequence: CASSPGTGGAFEQYF. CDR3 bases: TGTGCCAGCAGCCCCGGGACAGGGGGCGCTTTCGAGCAGTACTTC.

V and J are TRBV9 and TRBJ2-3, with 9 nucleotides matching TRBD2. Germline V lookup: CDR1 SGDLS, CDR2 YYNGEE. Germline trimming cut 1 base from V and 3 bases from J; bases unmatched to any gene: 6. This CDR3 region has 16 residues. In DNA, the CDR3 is TGTGCCAGCAGCGTACGTCCTGGACTAGCGACAGATACGCAGTATTTT. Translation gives CASSVRPGLATDTQYF.

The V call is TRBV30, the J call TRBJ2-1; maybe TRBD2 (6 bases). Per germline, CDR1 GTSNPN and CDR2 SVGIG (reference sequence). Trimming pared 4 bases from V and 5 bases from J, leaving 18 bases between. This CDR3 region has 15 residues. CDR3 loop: CAWTRTGLLNNEQFF. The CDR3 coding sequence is TGTGCCTGGACCAGAACGGGACTCTTAAACAATGAGCAGTTCTTC. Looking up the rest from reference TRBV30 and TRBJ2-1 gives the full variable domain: SQTIHQWPATLVQPVGSPLSLECTVEGTSNPNLYWYRQAAGRGLQLLFYSVGIGQISSEVPQNLSASRPQDRQFILSSKKLLLSDSGFYLCAWTRTGLLNNEQFFGPGTRLTVL.

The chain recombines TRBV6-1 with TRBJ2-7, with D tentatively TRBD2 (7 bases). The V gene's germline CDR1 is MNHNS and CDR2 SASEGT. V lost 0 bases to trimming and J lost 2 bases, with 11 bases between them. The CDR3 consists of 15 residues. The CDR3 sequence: CASSEAMGGPYEQYF. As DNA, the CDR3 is TGTGCCAGCAGTGAAGCAATGGGGGGGCCCTACGAGCAGTACTTC.

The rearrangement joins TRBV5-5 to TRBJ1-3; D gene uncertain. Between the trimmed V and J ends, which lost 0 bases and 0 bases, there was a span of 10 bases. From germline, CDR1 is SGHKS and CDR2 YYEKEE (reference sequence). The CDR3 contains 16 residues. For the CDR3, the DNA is TGTGCCAGCAGCTTGGCCTTGGACTACTCTGGAAACACCATATATTTT. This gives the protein CASSLALDYSGNTIYF. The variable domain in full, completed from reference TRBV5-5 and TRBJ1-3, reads DAGVTQSPTHLIKTRGQQVTLRCSPISGHKSVSWYQQVLGQGPQFIFQYYEKEERGRGNFPDRFSARQFPNYSSELNVNALLLGDSALYLCASSLALDYSGNTIYFGEGSWLTVV.

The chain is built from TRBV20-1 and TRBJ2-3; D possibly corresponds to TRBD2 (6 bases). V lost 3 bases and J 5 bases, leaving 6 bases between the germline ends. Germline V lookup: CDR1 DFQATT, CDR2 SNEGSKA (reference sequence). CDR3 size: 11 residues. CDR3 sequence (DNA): TGCAGTGCTAGGCGGGGAGATACGCAGTATTTT. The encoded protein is CSARRGDTQYF.

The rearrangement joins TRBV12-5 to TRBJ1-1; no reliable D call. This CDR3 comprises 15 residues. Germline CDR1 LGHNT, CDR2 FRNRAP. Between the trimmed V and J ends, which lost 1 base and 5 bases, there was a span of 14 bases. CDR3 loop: CASGLGGNLRTEAFF. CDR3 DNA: TGTGCTAGTGGTTTGGGAGGGAATTTAAGGACTGAAGCTTTCTTT. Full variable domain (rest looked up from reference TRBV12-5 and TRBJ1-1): DARVTQTPRHKVTEMGQEVTMRCQPILGHNTVFWYRQTMMQGLELLAYFRNRAPLDDSGMPKDRFSAEMPDATLATLKIQPSEPRDSAVYFCASGLGGNLRTEAFFGQGTRLTVV.

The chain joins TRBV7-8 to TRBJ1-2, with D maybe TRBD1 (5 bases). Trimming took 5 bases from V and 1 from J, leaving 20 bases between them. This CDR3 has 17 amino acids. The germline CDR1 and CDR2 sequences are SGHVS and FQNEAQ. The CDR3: CASSPLGGSQGNYGYTF. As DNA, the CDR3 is TGTGCCAGCAGCCCACTGGGCGGATCCCAGGGTAACTATGGCTACACCTTC.

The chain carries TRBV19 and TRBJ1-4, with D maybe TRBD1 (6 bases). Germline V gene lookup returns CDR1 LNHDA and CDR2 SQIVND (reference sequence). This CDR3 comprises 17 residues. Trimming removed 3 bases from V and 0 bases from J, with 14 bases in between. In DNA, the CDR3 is TGTGCCAGTAGTATCAAGGGGGGATCGGCAACTAATGAAAAACTGTTTTTT. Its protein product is CASSIKGGSATNEKLFF. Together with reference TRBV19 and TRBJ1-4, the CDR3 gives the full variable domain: DGGITQSPKYLFRKEGQNVTLSCEQNLNHDAMYWYRQDPGQGLRLIYYSQIVNDFQKGDIAEGYSVSREKKESFPLTVTSAQKNPTAFYLCASSIKGGSATNEKLFFGSGTQLSVL.

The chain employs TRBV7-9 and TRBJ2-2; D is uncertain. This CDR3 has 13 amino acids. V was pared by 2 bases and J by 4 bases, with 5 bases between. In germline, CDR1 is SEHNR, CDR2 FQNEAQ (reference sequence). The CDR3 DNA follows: TGTGCCAGCAGCTTAACTTTCACCGGGGAGCTGTTTTTT. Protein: CASSLTFTGELFF. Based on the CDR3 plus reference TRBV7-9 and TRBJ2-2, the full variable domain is DTGVSQNPRHKITKRGQNVTFRCDPISEHNRLYWYRQTLGQGPEFLTYFQNEAQLEKSRLLSDRFSAERPKGSFSTLEIQRTEQGDSAMYLCASSLTFTGELFFGEGSRLTVL.

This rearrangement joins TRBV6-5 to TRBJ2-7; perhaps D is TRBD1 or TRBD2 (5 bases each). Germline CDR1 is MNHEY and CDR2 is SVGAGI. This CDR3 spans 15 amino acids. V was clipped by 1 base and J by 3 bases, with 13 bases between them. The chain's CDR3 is CASSYWQGDDYEQYF. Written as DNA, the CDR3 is TGTGCCAGCAGTTACTGGCAGGGAGATGACTACGAGCAGTACTTC.

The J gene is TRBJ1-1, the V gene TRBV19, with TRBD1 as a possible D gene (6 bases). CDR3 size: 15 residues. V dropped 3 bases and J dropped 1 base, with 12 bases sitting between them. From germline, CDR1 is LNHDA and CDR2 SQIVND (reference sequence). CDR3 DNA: TGTGCCAGTAGTATGAGGGACACGCCGAACACTGAAGCTTTCTTT. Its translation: CASSMRDTPNTEAFF.

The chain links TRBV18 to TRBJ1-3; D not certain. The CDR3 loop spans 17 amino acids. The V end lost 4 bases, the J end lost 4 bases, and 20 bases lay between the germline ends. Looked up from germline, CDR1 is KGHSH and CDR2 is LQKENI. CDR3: CASSLQLADVLGNTIYF. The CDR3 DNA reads TGTGCCAGCTCACTTCAGCTTGCGGATGTATTAGGAAACACCATATATTTT.

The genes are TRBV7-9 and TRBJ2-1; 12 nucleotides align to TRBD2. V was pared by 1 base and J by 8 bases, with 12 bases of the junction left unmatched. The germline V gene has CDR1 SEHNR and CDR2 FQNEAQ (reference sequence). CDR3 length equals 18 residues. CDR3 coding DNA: TGTGCCAGCAGCTTAGGGTGGAGGACTAGCGGGACGGGGGATGAGCAGTTCTTC. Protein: CASSLGWRTSGTGDEQFF.

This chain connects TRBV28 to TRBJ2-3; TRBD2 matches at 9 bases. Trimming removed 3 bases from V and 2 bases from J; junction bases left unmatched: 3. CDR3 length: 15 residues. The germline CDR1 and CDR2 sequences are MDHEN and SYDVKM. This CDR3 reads CASSFPSGATDTQYF. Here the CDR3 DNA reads TGTGCCAGCAGTTTTCCTAGCGGGGCCACAGATACGCAGTATTTT.

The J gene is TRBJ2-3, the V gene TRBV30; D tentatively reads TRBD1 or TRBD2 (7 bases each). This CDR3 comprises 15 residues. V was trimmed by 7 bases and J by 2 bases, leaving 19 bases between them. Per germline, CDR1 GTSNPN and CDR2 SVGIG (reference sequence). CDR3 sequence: CASQGGPGTTDTQYF. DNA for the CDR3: TGTGCCTCCCAGGGGGGGCCAGGTACCACAGATACGCAGTATTTT.

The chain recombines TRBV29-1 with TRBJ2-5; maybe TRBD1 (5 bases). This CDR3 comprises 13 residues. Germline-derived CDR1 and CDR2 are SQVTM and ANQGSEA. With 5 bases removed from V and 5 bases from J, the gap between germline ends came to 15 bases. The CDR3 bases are TGCAGCGTTCCTCTTAGGGGAAGGGAGACCCAGTACTTC. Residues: CSVPLRGRETQYF.

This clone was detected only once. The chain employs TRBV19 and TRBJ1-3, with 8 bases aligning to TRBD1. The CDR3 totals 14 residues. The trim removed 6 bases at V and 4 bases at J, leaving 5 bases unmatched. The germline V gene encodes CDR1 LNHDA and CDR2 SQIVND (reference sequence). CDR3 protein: CASSRTGQGNTIYF. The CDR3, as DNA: TGTGCCAGTAGCCGGACAGGGCAAGGAAACACCATATATTTT.

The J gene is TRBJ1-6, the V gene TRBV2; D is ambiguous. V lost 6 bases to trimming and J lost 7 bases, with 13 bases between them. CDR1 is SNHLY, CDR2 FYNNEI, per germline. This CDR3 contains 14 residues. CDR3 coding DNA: TGTGCCAGCAGATATTGGACGGAAAATTCACCCCTCCACTTT. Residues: CASRYWTENSPLHF.

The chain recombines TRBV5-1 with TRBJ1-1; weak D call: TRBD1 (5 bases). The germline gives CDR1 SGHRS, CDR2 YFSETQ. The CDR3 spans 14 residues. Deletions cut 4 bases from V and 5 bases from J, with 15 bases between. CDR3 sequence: CASSIGDGWTEAFF. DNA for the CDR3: TGCGCCAGCAGCATCGGGGACGGGTGGACTGAAGCTTTCTTT.

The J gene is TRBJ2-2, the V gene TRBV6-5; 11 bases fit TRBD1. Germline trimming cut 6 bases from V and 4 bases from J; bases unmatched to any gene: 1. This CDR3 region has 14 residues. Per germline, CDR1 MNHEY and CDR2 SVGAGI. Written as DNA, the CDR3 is TGTGCCAGCAGGGGACAGGGGGGCACCGGGGAGCTGTTTTTT. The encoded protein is CASRGQGGTGELFF.

DNA for the CDR3: TGTGCCAGCAGTTTGGGACAGGGCCCCTACGAGCAGTACTTC. Translated, it gives CASSLGQGPYEQYF. The V call is TRBV27, the J call TRBJ2-7, with TRBD1 identical over 9 bases. The length of the CDR3 is 14 residues. Germline V gene lookup returns CDR1 MNHEY and CDR2 SMNVEV (reference sequence). Trimming took 3 bases from V and 2 from J; bases not matched to a gene: 2.

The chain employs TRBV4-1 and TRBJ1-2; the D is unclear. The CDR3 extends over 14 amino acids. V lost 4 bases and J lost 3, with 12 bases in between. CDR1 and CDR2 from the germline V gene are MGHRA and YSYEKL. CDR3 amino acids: CASSPSLADYGYTF. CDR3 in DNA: TGCGCCAGCAGCCCGAGCCTTGCCGACTATGGCTACACCTTC.

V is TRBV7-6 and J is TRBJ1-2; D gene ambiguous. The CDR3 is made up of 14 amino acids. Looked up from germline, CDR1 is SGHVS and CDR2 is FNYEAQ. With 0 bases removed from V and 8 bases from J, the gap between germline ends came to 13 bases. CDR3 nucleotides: TGTGCCAGCAGCTTAGCGGATACGGGAGGCGGCTACACCTTC. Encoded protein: CASSLADTGGGYTF.

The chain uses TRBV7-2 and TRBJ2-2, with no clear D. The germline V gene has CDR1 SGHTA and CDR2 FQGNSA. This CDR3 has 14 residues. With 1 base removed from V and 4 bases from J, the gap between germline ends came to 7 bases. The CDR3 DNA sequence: TGTGCCAGCAGCTTAGGTGGGATCACCGGGGAGCTGTTTTTT. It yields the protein CASSLGGITGELFF.

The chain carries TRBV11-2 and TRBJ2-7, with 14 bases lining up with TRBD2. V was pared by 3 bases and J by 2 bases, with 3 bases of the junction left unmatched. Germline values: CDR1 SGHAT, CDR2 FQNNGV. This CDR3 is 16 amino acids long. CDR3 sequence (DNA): TGTGCCAGCAGCTTGACTAGCGGGAGGGAAACCTACGAGCAGTACTTC. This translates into CASSLTSGRETYEQYF.

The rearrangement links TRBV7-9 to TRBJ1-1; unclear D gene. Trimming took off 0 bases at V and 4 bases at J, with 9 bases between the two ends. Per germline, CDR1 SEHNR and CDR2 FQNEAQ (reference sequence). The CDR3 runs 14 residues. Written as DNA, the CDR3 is TGTGCCAGCAGCTTAGCCCCACGGACCACTGAAGCTTTCTTT. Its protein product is CASSLAPRTTEAFF.

The CDR3 region has the DNA TGTGCCAGCAGCGTTACCGGGACAGTCAACACTGAAGCTTTCTTT. This sequence encodes CASSVTGTVNTEAFF. The V gene is TRBV9, the J gene TRBJ1-1; the match to TRBD1 covers 7 bases. Germline V gene data show CDR1 as SGDLS and CDR2 as YYNGEE. J was trimmed by 2 bases and V by 2 bases; bases with no gene match: 6. This CDR3 has 15 amino acids. The variable domain in full, with the rest retrieved from reference TRBV9 and TRBJ1-1, is DSGVTQTPKHLITATGQRVTLRCSPRSGDLSVYWYQQSLDQGLQFLIQYYNGEERAKGNILERFSAQQFPDLHSELNLSSLELGDSALYFCASSVTGTVNTEAFFGQGTRLTVV.

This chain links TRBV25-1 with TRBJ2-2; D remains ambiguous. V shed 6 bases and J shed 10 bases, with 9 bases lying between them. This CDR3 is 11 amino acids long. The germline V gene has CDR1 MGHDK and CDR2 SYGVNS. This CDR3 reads CASRGAEELFF. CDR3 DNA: TGTGCCAGCAGGGGTGCCGAGGAGCTGTTTTTT. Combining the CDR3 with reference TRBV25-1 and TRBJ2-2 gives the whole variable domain EADIYQTPRYLVIGTGKKITLECSQTMGHDKMYWYQQDPGMELHLIHYSYGVNSTEKGDLSSESTVSRIRTEHFPLTLESARPSHTSQYLCASRGAEELFFGEGSRLTVL.